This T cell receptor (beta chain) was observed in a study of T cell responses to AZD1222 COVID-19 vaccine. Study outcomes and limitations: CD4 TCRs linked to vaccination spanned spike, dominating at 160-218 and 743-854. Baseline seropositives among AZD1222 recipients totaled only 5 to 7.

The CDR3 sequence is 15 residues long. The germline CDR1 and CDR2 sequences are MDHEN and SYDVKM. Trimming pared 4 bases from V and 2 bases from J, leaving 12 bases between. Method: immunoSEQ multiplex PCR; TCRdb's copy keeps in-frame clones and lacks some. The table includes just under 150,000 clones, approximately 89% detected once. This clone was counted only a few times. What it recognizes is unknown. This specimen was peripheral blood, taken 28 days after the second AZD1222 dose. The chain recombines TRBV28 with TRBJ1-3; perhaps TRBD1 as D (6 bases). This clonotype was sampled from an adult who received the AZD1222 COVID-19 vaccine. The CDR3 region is CASSYVTGAGNTIYF. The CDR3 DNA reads TGTGCCAGCAGTTACGTGACAGGAGCTGGAAACACCATATATTTT.